This T cell receptor beta chain was retrieved from a study of identical twins. This clonotype was observed at least ten times. V gave up 7 bases and J gave up 0 bases; unmatched junction bases: 10. This CDR3 has 16 amino acids. Per germline, CDR1 SGHAT and CDR2 FQNNGV. A single record per CDR3 protein comes from TCRdb applying MiXCR to the 5' RACE reads. Among roughly 240,000 distinct CDR3 sequences, 5.5% to 7% were seen once, and the ten largest hold under 4%. All of the donors were Caucasians in good health. These data were also filed under a second study, of yellow fever vaccine responses in identical twins.

The chain uses TRBV11-2 and TRBJ1-1, with 8 bases lining up with TRBD1. This TCR was sampled from a young woman in good health. Specimen: memory (CD45RO+) T cells sorted from blood. The CDR3 sequence is CASIRNRGEMNTEAFF. In DNA, the CDR3 is TGTGCCAGCATCCGAAACAGGGGGGAGATGAACACTGAAGCTTTCTTT. The complete variable domain, with remaining parts taken from reference TRBV11-2 and TRBJ1-1, reads EAGVAQSPRYKIIEKRQSVAFWCNPISGHATLYWYQQILGQGPKLLIQFQNNGVVDDSQLPKDRFSAERLKGVDSTLKIQPAKLEDSAVYLCASIRNRGEMNTEAFFGQGTRLTVV.